The clone carrying this T cell receptor beta chain has only one observation. Its antigen is currently unknown. The data were obtained in a study of cytomegalovirus exposure and HLA in healthy donors. Points from the study as a whole: A reported reduction in N-insertions relative to the roughly 710-donor mean was seen in an Asian-associated ancestry cluster in a later analysis. Later, an analysis showed that TCR beta chains associated with HLA were more clonally expanded than others that were equally common.

Primers included in the PCR were 60 Vbeta and 13 Jbeta primers. The assay was immunoSEQ multiplex PCR, and TCRdb's table has in-frame clones only and misses some. This sample yields some 130,000 clones, of which roughly 65% are seen a single time; approximately 9.1% belongs to the top ten. Germline V gives CDR1 LNHNV, CDR2 YYDKDF (reference sequence). J gave up 8 bases and V 5 bases, and 7 bases lay outside the gene matches. The CDR3 is 15 residues long. The receptor was derived from a man aged 40-55 years in good health and CMV-seropositive. The V gene is TRBV15, the J gene TRBJ1-4; 11 bases line up with TRBD1. The material sequenced was PBMCs. CDR3 amino acids: CATSSWDRGEEKLFF. DNA of the CDR3: TGTGCCACCAGCTCGTGGGACAGGGGGGAAGAAAAACTGTTTTTT.